The T cell receptor (beta chain) described here comes from a study of Ad26.COV2.S vaccination and SARS-CoV-2 variants. Specified treatment: roughly 19 received Ad26.COV2.S at low or high dose, single or two shots; about five received placebo; per-sample allocation not given. Day 63 following the first vaccine or placebo injection was when the samples were taken. The repertoire was sequenced with immunoSEQ multiplex PCR; TCRdb's copy has only in-frame clones and lacks some. The repertoire includes more than 350,000 clones, more than 80% of them detected once, and 10% to 15% sits in the top ten. V was pared by 5 bases and J by 1 base, with 14 bases between. This CDR3 has 15 amino acids. Germline values: CDR1 MGHRA, CDR2 YSYEKL.

Sample: peripheral blood, taken in a trial of Ad26.COV2.S vaccine versus placebo. The J gene is TRBJ1-1, the V gene TRBV4-1; D may be TRBD1 (5 bases). This sequence originates from a person aged 18-60 years who received the Ad26.COV2.S COVID-19 vaccine or a placebo. The CDR3 loop is CASSASGIRNTEAFF. The CDR3 DNA is TGCGCCAGCAGCGCCTCAGGGATAAGGAACACTGAAGCTTTCTTT.